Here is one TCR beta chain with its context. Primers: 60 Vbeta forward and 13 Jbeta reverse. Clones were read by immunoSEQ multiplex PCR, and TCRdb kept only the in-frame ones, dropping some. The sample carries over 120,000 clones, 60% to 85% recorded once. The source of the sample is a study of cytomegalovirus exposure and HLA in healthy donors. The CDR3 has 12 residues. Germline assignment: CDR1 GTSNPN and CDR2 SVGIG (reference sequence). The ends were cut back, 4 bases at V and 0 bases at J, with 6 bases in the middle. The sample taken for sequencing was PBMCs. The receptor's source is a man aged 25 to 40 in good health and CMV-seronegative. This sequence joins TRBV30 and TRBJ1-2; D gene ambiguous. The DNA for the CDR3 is TGTGCCTGGATTCTCTCTAACTATGGCTACACCTTC. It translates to CAWILSNYGYTF.